This T cell receptor beta chain was sequenced in a study of blood T cells in healthy people across ages. Germline V CDR1 and CDR2: MNHEY, SMNVEV (reference sequence). The CDR3 runs to 14 residues. Researchers report isolating at least 6 million PBMCs per sample. Through a sample-barcoded 5' primer and a J-beta primer mix, a second PCR was run for roughly 7 to 11 cycles. Sequencing recovered at least 3 million CDR3-containing paired-end reads from each sample. MiXCR, applied by TCRdb to the 5' RACE reads, yields one record per CDR3 protein. The table has approximately 1,000,000 distinct CDR3 sequences, 35% to 50% seen once.

Specimen: blood. This clonotype was sampled from a woman in her sixties or seventies in good health. This chain joins TRBV27 and TRBJ2-5, with D possibly being TRBD2 (6 bases). The J call is in doubt because the DNA end fits TRBJ2-7 better. Written as DNA, the CDR3 is TGTGCCAGCAGTTTTCTGGCTAGCGTCAACGAGCAGTACTTC. Translated, it gives CASSFLASVNEQYF.